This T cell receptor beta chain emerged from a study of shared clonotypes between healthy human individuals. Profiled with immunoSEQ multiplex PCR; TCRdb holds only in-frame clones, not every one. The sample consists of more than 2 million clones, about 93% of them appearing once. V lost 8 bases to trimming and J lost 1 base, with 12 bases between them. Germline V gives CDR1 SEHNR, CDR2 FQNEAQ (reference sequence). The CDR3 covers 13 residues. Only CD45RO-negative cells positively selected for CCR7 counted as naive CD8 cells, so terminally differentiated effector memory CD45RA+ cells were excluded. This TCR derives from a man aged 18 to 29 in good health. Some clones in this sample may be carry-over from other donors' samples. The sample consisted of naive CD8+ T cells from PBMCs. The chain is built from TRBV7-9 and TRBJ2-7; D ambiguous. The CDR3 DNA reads TGTGCCAGCCGCAAGACGGTATCCTACGAGCAGTACTTC. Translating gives CASRKTVSYEQYF.